One sample yielded the 14 T cell receptor beta chains listed below, sequenced in a study of identical twins. TCRdb used MiXCR to reprocess the 5' RACE reads, holding one entry per CDR3 protein. In the table there are some 330,000 distinct CDR3 sequences, approximately 8.7% of which are singletons. The sequencing sample was made of naive T cells sorted from blood. The source of these receptors is a woman between 45 and 60 years old in good health.

This clonotype turned up a few times. The chain uses TRBV20-1 and TRBJ2-5; 12 nucleotides agree with TRBD2. Germline CDR1 is DFQATT and CDR2 is SNEGSKA (reference sequence). The CDR3 has 15 amino acids. The ends lost 6 bases at V and 2 bases at J; junction bases unmatched: 7. This CDR3 reads CSALSSGRGQETQYF. Here the CDR3 DNA reads TGCAGTGCGCTATCTAGCGGGAGGGGTCAAGAGACCCAGTACTTC.

This clonotype was recorded many times. This sequence joins TRBV20-1 and TRBJ1-4; 7 nucleotides line up with TRBD1. Germline V gives CDR1 DFQATT, CDR2 SNEGSKA (reference sequence). The CDR3 has 13 residues. The V and J ends lost 1 base and 11 bases, in that order; junction bases with no gene match: 7. CDR3 residues: CSARGDRVRKLFF. In DNA, the CDR3 is TGCAGTGCTAGAGGAGACAGGGTTAGGAAACTGTTTTTT.

The gene calls are TRBV6-5 and TRBJ2-1; D unresolved. This CDR3 is 13 amino acids long. Germline V gives CDR1 MNHEY, CDR2 SVGAGI. V was cut by 5 bases and J by 6 bases, with 11 bases left in between. CDR3 coding DNA: TGTGCCAGCAGTCCCTCATCAGTCAATGAGCAGTTCTTC. Translated, it gives CASSPSSVNEQFF.

The V call is TRBV5-1, the J call TRBJ2-3; D uncertain. Germline V gene lookup returns CDR1 SGHRS and CDR2 YFSETQ. The CDR3 length is 17 residues. V lost 0 bases and J 2 bases, leaving 16 bases between the germline ends. The DNA for the CDR3 is TGCGCCAGCAGCTTGGGGTCTACCGAATTACACACAGATACGCAGTATTTT. Amino acid sequence: CASSLGSTELHTDTQYF. The whole variable domain, remainder taken from reference TRBV5-1 and TRBJ2-3, is KAGVTQTPRYLIKTRGQQVTLSCSPISGHRSVSWYQQTPGQGLQFLFEYFSETQRNKGNFPGRFSGRQFSNSRSEMNVSTLELGDSALYLCASSLGSTELHTDTQYFGPGTRLTVL.

The chain links TRBV30 to TRBJ2-5; 9 nucleotides agree with TRBD2. Trimming at V came to 0 bases and at J to 5 bases, leaving 4 bases not matched to a gene. CDR3 length equals 14 residues. Germline loops: CDR1 GTSNPN, CDR2 SVGIG (reference sequence). This CDR3 reads CAWSVGGRGETQYF. CDR3 DNA: TGTGCCTGGAGTGTAGGCGGGAGGGGGGAGACCCAGTACTTC.

A note on this clonotype: Germline and junction disagree at one end, which may indicate a read error. V and J are TRBV5-6 and TRBJ2-6, with 7 bases fitting TRBD1. The CDR3 totals 19 residues. The germline V gene has CDR1 SGHDT and CDR2 YYEEEE. The CDR3 region has the DNA TGTGCCAGCCGCTTAAGTCGGGACAGCTCTTTATCTGGGGCCAACGTCCTGACTTTC. This encodes CASRLSRDSSLSGANVLTF.

The rearrangement links TRBV5-1 to TRBJ2-1; 7 positions agree with TRBD1. Germline V gene data show CDR1 as SGHRS and CDR2 as YFSETQ. V gave up 4 bases and J gave up 8 bases; unmatched junction bases: 12. The CDR3 length is 15 residues. The CDR3 DNA reads TGCGCCAGCAGCCACGACCGATTCACAGGGGATGAGCAGTTCTTC. Its translation is CASSHDRFTGDEQFF. Using reference TRBV5-1 and TRBJ2-1 for the parts outside the CDR3, the full variable domain is KAGVTQTPRYLIKTRGQQVTLSCSPISGHRSVSWYQQTPGQGLQFLFEYFSETQRNKGNFPGRFSGRQFSNSRSEMNVSTLELGDSALYLCASSHDRFTGDEQFFGPGTRLTVL.

This clonotype was picked up a small number of times. The J gene is TRBJ2-3, the V gene TRBV6-5; 11 bases line up with TRBD2. Unmatched junction bases numbered 10, after V lost 6 bases and J lost 14 bases. CDR3 length: 13 amino acids. Germline values: CDR1 MNHEY, CDR2 SVGAGI. In nucleotides, the CDR3 is TGTGCCAGCAGAACTCCGGGACTAGCGGTCGGGTATTTT. It specifies CASRTPGLAVGYF.

This clonotype has at least ten counts. In DNA form, the CDR3 reads TGTGCCAGCAGTTTAGCCCAGGGGGCGGGAGGTGGCTACACCTTC. Amino acids: CASSLAQGAGGGYTF. This chain connects TRBV12-3 or TRBV12-4 to TRBJ1-2, with 8 bases matching TRBD1. Unmatched junction bases numbered 7, after V lost 0 bases and J lost 7 bases. The CDR3 totals 15 residues.

In DNA form, the CDR3 reads TGCAGCGTAGGGGGCCGCGAGCAGTACTTC. It translates to CSVGGREQYF. The chain joins TRBV29-1 to TRBJ2-7; 7 bases map to TRBD1. Germline V gives CDR1 SQVTM, CDR2 ANQGSEA. The CDR3 length is 10 residues. V gave up 6 bases and J gave up 6 bases; unmatched junction bases: 2.

The chain is built from TRBV18 and TRBJ2-3; 9 nucleotides align to TRBD2. The junction had 8 bases not matched to a gene; V was cut back by 1 base and J by 9 bases. The CDR3 is 15 amino acids. CDR1 KGHSH and CDR2 LQKENI come from the germline V gene. CDR3 nucleotides: TGTGCCAGCTCACCACGGGGAGCTAGCGGGACAACGCAGTATTTT. As protein: CASSPRGASGTTQYF.

This clonotype has a count of ten or more. V is TRBV15 and J is TRBJ1-4; D is possibly TRBD1 (5 bases). The germline V gene has CDR1 LNHNV and CDR2 YYDKDF (reference sequence). The CDR3 length is 16 residues. The V and J ends lost 5 bases and 0 bases respectively, with 13 bases between them. CDR3 nucleotide sequence: TGTGCCACCAGCCCCGGGACCGGAGCAACTAATGAAAAACTGTTTTTT. Its protein product is CATSPGTGATNEKLFF.

This sequence joins TRBV11-3 and TRBJ2-3; D is unresolved. The CDR3 consists of 15 residues. The V gene lost 2 bases and the J gene lost 1 base, with 10 bases spanning the gap. In germline, CDR1 is SGHNT, CDR2 YENEEA. The CDR3 nucleotides read TGTGCCAGCAGCTTAAATGTCTGGGGCACAGATACGCAGTATTTT. This translates into CASSLNVWGTDTQYF. The whole variable domain, remainder taken from reference TRBV11-3 and TRBJ2-3, is EAGVVQSPRYKIIEKKQPVAFWCNPISGHNTLYWYLQNLGQGPELLIRYENEEAVDDSQLPKDRFSAERLKGVDSTLKIQPAELGDSAVYLCASSLNVWGTDTQYFGPGTRLTVL.

In its sample, this clonotype was seen many times. The V call is TRBV7-2, the J call TRBJ1-4, with D possibly matching TRBD1 (5 bases). The CDR3 consists of 15 residues. The ends were cut back, 5 bases at V and 8 bases at J, with 18 bases in the middle. In germline, CDR1 is SGHTA, CDR2 FQGNSA. Here the CDR3 reads CASSPGWEREEKLFF. In DNA form, the CDR3 reads TGTGCCAGCAGCCCAGGGTGGGAAAGGGAAGAAAAACTGTTTTTT. The full variable domain, in which reference TRBV7-2 and TRBJ1-4 provide the parts outside the CDR3, is GAGVSQSPSNKVTEKGKDVELRCDPISGHTALYWYRQSLGQGLEFLIYFQGNSAPDKSGLPSDRFSAERTGGSVSTLTIQRTQQEDSAVYLCASSPGWEREEKLFFGSGTQLSVL.